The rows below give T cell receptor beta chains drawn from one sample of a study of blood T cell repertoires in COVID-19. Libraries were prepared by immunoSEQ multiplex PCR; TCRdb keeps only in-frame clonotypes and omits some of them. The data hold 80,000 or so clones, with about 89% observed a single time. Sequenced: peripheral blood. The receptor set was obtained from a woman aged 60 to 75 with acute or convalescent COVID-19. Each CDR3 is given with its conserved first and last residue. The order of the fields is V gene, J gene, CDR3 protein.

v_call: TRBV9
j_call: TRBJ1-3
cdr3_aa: CASSVDGSGNTIYF

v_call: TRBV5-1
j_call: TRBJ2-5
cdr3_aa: CASSGGTSGMETQYF

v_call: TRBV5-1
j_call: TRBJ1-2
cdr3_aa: CASSLGYDTIIYGYTF

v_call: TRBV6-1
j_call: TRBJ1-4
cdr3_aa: CASSELGTGGLTNEKLFF

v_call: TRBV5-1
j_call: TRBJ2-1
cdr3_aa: CASSLGGNEQFF

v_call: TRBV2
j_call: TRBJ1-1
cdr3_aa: CASSEPRFPTEAFF

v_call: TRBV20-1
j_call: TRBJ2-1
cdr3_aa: CSASRTQGLAGEQFF

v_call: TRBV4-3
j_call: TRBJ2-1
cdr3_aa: CASSLWTSGRNEQFF

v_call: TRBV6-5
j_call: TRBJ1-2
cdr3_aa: CASSRDSVGYGYTF

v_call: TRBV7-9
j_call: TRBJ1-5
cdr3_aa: CASSLAGGGGGPQHF